Presented here are 19 T cell receptor beta chains from one specimen sequenced in a study of neurological immune-mediated disorders (dated by TCRdb to between 2018 and 2020). Library generation was performed with 5' RACE. Sequenced on an Illumina HiSeq 2500. The public reads were quality trimmed at Q25 with fastp and then assembled into clones with MiXCR by TCRdb, keeping productive beta chains. Here each entry gathers all rows of one CDR3 protein and keeps the most common genes and DNA. This sample holds 46,000 or so distinct CDR3 sequences; 10% were observed only once. The ten top clones hold approximately 22% of the sample. Material for sequencing was PBMCs. The receptors come from a woman between 40 and 50 years old with HTLV-1-associated myelopathy (HAM/TSP).

This clonotype has at least ten counts. The CDR3: CASSQDDTPNTGELFF. In DNA, the CDR3 is TGTGCCAGCAGCCAAGACGACACTCCGAACACCGGGGAGCTGTTTTTT. This chain joins TRBV3-2 and TRBJ2-2. TRBV3-2 is marked as a pseudogene. This CDR3 is built from 16 residues.

Details on this clonotype: A much more abundant neighbour one base away suggests this may be a read error. CDR3 DNA sequence: TGTGCCAGCAGTTCGGTATGGGACAACCAAAACTCTGGGGCCAACGTCCTGACTTTC. Residues: CASSSVWDNQNSGANVLTF. The chain joins TRBV6-5 to TRBJ2-6; tentatively, D is TRBD1 (6 bases). In germline, CDR1 is MNHEY, CDR2 SVGAGI. V lost 4 bases to trimming and J lost 0 bases, with 19 bases between them. The CDR3 contains 19 residues.

This clonotype has a handful of counts. The J gene is TRBJ2-2, the V gene TRBV29-1, with 8 bases fitting TRBD1. The CDR3 runs 14 residues. Losses at the gene ends were 7 bases for V and 4 bases for J; bases not matched to a gene: 8. CDR1 is SQVTM, CDR2 ANQGSEA, per germline. For the CDR3, the DNA is TGCAGCGCACAACTAACAGGGGGCACCGGGGAGCTGTTTTTT. Translation gives CSAQLTGGTGELFF.

The table lists this clonotype with many counts. V and J are TRBV20-1 and TRBJ1-1; possibly TRBD1 for D (6 bases). From germline, CDR1 is DFQATT and CDR2 SNEGSKA (reference sequence). CDR3 length: 13 residues. The germline V and J ends were trimmed by 4 bases and 5 bases, with 14 bases remaining between them. This CDR3 is CSAITGSGTEAFF. The CDR3 bases are TGCAGTGCTATTACAGGGAGTGGTACTGAAGCTTTCTTT.

This clonotype was seen repeatedly, ten times or more. This chain connects TRBV7-2 to TRBJ2-2; a weak D match, TRBD2 (6 bases). The germline CDR1 and CDR2 sequences are SGHTA and FQGNSA. The CDR3 runs to 14 residues. Trimming stripped 6 bases from V and 3 bases from J, with 11 bases between. CDR3 residues: CASRGEVHTGELFF. The DNA of the CDR3 is TGTGCCAGCAGGGGGGAGGTCCACACCGGGGAGCTGTTTTTT.

The genes are TRBV4-3 and TRBJ1-4; a possible D gene is TRBD1 (6 bases). The CDR3 has 17 residues. V shed 0 bases and J shed 7 bases, with 18 bases lying between them. Germline loops: CDR1 LGHNA, CDR2 YSLEER. The CDR3 nucleotides read TGCGCCAGCAGCCAAGATTCGGTGGGGGGGCCGGTTGAAAAACTGTTTTTT. Its protein product is CASSQDSVGGPVEKLFF.

This clonotype was seen many times. The chain is built from TRBV27 and TRBJ1-1; TRBD1 matches 9 bases. Per germline, CDR1 MNHEY and CDR2 SMNVEV (reference sequence). The CDR3 has 15 residues. With V trimmed by 5 bases and J by 10 bases, 14 bases remained unmatched. In nucleotides, the CDR3 is TGTGCCAGCAGTCCCTGGACAGGGGTTCGACAAGGAGCTTTCTTT. The encoded protein is CASSPWTGVRQGAFF.

This clonotype was recorded at least ten times. This sequence joins TRBV5-1 and TRBJ2-3; 13 nucleotides line up with TRBD2. The V segment lost 4 bases and the J segment 2 bases; nucleotides outside the gene matches: 4. The CDR3 runs 16 residues. Per the germline V gene, CDR1 is SGHRS and CDR2 is YFSETQ. DNA for the CDR3: TGCGCCAGCAGCCCTGGACTAGCGGGGGTCACAGATACGCAGTATTTT. Its protein is CASSPGLAGVTDTQYF.

This clonotype has at least ten counts. This chain links TRBV29-1 with TRBJ2-5; D unresolved. Trimming removed 7 bases at V and 7 bases at J, with 16 bases between. Germline CDR1 and CDR2: SQVTM and ANQGSEA. The CDR3 covers 12 residues. The CDR3 here is CSATGWAGTQYF. DNA of the CDR3: TGCAGCGCTACCGGTTGGGCCGGGACCCAGTACTTC.

This clonotype was found many times. The rearrangement joins TRBV12-3 or TRBV12-4 to TRBJ2-1, with no clear D. This CDR3 contains 15 residues. The V end lost 3 bases, the J end lost 0 bases, and 9 bases lay between the germline ends. As DNA, the CDR3 is TGTGCCAGCAGTTTGGCCCCTAGCTCCTACAATGAGCAGTTCTTC. Residues: CASSLAPSSYNEQFF.

This clonotype has a handful of counts. This sequence joins TRBV18 and TRBJ1-1; D unresolved. The V gene's germline CDR1 is KGHSH and CDR2 LQKENI. The CDR3 runs to 14 residues. V lost 4 bases and J 0 bases, leaving 9 bases between the germline ends. The CDR3 is CASSLTEMNTEAFF. The CDR3, as DNA: TGTGCCAGCTCACTCACAGAGATGAACACTGAAGCTTTCTTT.

This clonotype was counted ten times or more. The chain links TRBV5-1 to TRBJ2-1; D not resolved. Germline CDR1 is SGHRS and CDR2 is YFSETQ. The ends were cut back, 4 bases at V and 5 bases at J, with 19 bases in the middle. This CDR3 is 16 amino acids long. The CDR3 sequence is CASSNSPGQANNEQFF. The CDR3 DNA sequence: TGCGCCAGCAGCAACTCCCCCGGGCAGGCCAACAATGAGCAGTTCTTC.

This clonotype was detected ten times or more. The genes are TRBV4-1 and TRBJ2-7; the match to TRBD1 covers 7 bases. The CDR3 has 16 residues. Germline V gene data show CDR1 as MGHRA and CDR2 as YSYEKL. Trimming cost V 5 bases and J 1 base; bases outside gene matches: 11. The CDR3 here is CASSTYRDRASYEQYF. DNA for the CDR3: TGCGCCAGCAGCACGTACCGGGACAGAGCTTCCTACGAGCAGTACTTC.

This clonotype came up many times. In DNA, the CDR3 is TGTGCCAGCAGCCTCAGGGAACCCAATTCACCCCTCCACTTT. Its translation is CASSLREPNSPLHF. The chain is built from TRBV7-9 and TRBJ1-6; possibly TRBD1 for D (5 bases). This CDR3 comprises 14 residues. V was trimmed by 5 bases and J by 7 bases, leaving 12 bases between them. The germline V gene encodes CDR1 SEHNR and CDR2 FQNEAQ (reference sequence).

In this sample, this clonotype turned up many times. The J gene is TRBJ2-3, the V gene TRBV10-3; TRBD2 matches 15 bases. V dropped 6 bases and J dropped 0; count of bases not matched to a gene: 7. The germline V gene has CDR1 ENHRY and CDR2 SYGVKD. The CDR3 length is 18 residues. This chain's CDR3 is CAISVGLAGGASTDTQYF. The CDR3 DNA reads as TGTGCCATCAGCGTGGGACTAGCGGGGGGAGCTAGCACAGATACGCAGTATTTT.

The table lists this clonotype with many counts. The chain combines TRBV3-1 with TRBJ2-7, with D perhaps being TRBD1 or TRBD2 (5 bases each). V lost 1 base and J 8 bases, leaving 18 bases between the germline ends. This CDR3 comprises 15 residues. CDR1 is LGHDT, CDR2 YNNKEL, per germline (reference sequence). In nucleotides, the CDR3 is TGTGCCAGCAGCCAAGCAGCGGACACGGGACGCAAGCAGTACTTC. As protein: CASSQAADTGRKQYF.

This clonotype showed up many times. This chain connects TRBV12-3 or TRBV12-4 to TRBJ1-2; possibly TRBD1 for D (5 bases). The V end was cut by 6 bases, the J end by 2 bases, with 16 bases between. This CDR3 has 15 residues. The DNA of the CDR3 is TGTGCCAGCAGCCGGGACGGCGGCTCGAACTATGGCTACACCTTC. Translation: CASSRDGGSNYGYTF.

This clonotype was counted many times. CDR3 in DNA: TGTGCCAGCAGCTTGGCCGAGGAACGTGGGGTGTTTTTT. Translated, it gives CASSLAEERGVFF. The chain combines TRBV5-6 with TRBJ2-2, with no clear D. The CDR3 is 13 amino acids. The germline V and J ends were trimmed by 0 bases and 15 bases, with 15 bases remaining between them. CDR1 is SGHDT, CDR2 YYEEEE, per germline. Complete variable domain (other parts from reference TRBV5-6 and TRBJ2-2): DAGVTQSPTHLIKTRGQQVTLRCSPKSGHDTVSWYQQALGQGPQFIFQYYEEEERQRGNFPDRFSGHQFPNYSSELNVNALLLGDSALYLCASSLAEERGVFFGEGSRLTVL.

This chain joins TRBV29-1 and TRBJ1-1; D might be TRBD1 (6 bases). The CDR3 consists of 13 residues. The V gene's germline CDR1 is SQVTM and CDR2 ANQGSEA. V was trimmed by 4 bases and J by 0 bases, leaving 9 bases between them. The CDR3 DNA follows: TGCAGCGTTGGACAGGTTCTGAACACTGAAGCTTTCTTT. This gives the protein CSVGQVLNTEAFF.